In its sample, the clone carrying this T cell receptor beta chain was seen many times. As yet, its antigen is unknown. This CDR3 is built from 16 residues. V shed 0 bases and J 2 bases; nucleotides not matched to a gene: 6. The germline V gene has CDR1 DFQATT and CDR2 SNEGSKA (reference sequence). RNA transcripts served as the template for amplifying TCR beta CDR3 regions. When the TCR CDR3 underwent first-round RT-PCR, the HTBI primer set was used. Using its own MiXCR run on the multiplex PCR reads, TCRdb lists one record per CDR3 protein. The sample lists approximately 320,000 distinct CDR3 sequences; approximately 17% were seen once. A lack of ophthalmopathy progression within 18 months defined stable Graves' hyperthyroidism. Clinical symptoms, serum thyroxine, TRAb, thyroid ultrasound and orbital computed tomography established diagnosis. The record originates from a study of T cells in Graves' hyperthyroidism and ophthalmopathy. Study-level points and caveats: A model using 13 V-J features told ophthalmopathy apart from stable hyperthyroidism. Onset of ophthalmopathy came a median around 7.1 months after the model predicted it.

Sequencing was carried out using blood. The chain is built from TRBV20-1 and TRBJ2-3; 9 bases align to TRBD2. This TCR was sampled from a man aged 25-45 years with Graves' hyperthyroidism. The DNA of the CDR3 is TGCAGTGCTAGAGATTCTCTAGCGGGATACACAGATACGCAGTATTTT. Translating gives CSARDSLAGYTDTQYF.